The clone carrying this T cell receptor beta chain was seen a single time. Its antigen is still unknown. The source of the sample is a study of OX40 agonist ivuxolimab in advanced cancers. Overall study results and limits: Some of the lowest clonal expansion was seen in partial responders at 0.1-3.0 mg/kg. Dose levels from 0.1 to 3.0 mg/kg saw CD4+ and CD8+ blood T cells expand clonally by week 6.

Repertoires were generated with immunoSEQ multiplex PCR, while TCRdb's copy carries only in-frame clones and drops some. The sample shows 20,000 to 25,000 clones, approximately 88% of them seen only once. CDR1 is MDHEN, CDR2 SYDVKM, per germline. The CDR3 covers 13 residues. Trimming stripped 5 bases from V and 5 bases from J, with 9 bases between. V and J are TRBV28 and TRBJ1-4; D is unclear. The sample in question was CD4+ or CD8+ T cells sorted from blood, obtained in a trial of the OX40 agonist ivuxolimab. The TCR comes from an adult with an advanced solid tumor such as melanoma, head and neck, liver or kidney cancer. The CDR3 DNA follows: TGTGCCAGCAGTATCCACAAGAATGAAAAACTGTTTTTT. Residues: CASSIHKNEKLFF.